This is a list of T cell receptor beta chains from one sample in a study of blood T cells in healthy people across ages. TCRdb re-called the 5' RACE reads with MiXCR, one entry per CDR3 protein. The table shows about 640,000 distinct CDR3 sequences, with 58% occurring only once. Sequences were obtained from blood. The source is a man between 60 and 75 years old in good health. Each CDR3 is given with its conserved first and last residue. The order of the fields is V gene, J gene, CDR3 protein.

V: TRBV29-1; J: TRBJ1-1; CDR3: CSTRQGDTEAFF
V: TRBV5-1; J: TRBJ1-6; CDR3: CASSLESGSSYNSPLHF
V: TRBV9; J: TRBJ2-1; CDR3: CASSVQATEQFF
V: TRBV12-3/TRBV12-4; J: TRBJ2-3; CDR3: CASDRGTDTQYF
V: TRBV13; J: TRBJ2-6; CDR3: CASRLGLSGANVLTF
V: TRBV7-2; J: TRBJ2-5; CDR3: CASRRGGGETQYF
V: TRBV20-1; J: TRBJ2-3; CDR3: CSASRLAGDSNTQYF
V: TRBV5-6; J: TRBJ1-2; CDR3: CASSLWVGSTNYGYTF
V: TRBV6-2/TRBV6-3; J: TRBJ2-1; CDR3: CASTLTSGGAWEQFF
V: TRBV20-1; J: TRBJ2-5; CDR3: CSGQVRAKETQYF
V: TRBV11-2; J: TRBJ2-2; CDR3: CASSLLLGAGELFF
V: TRBV15; J: TRBJ2-7; CDR3: CATPDRVGYNEQYF
V: TRBV5-1; J: TRBJ2-7; CDR3: CASSLTGAYSYEQYF
V: TRBV6-1; J: TRBJ2-4; CDR3: CASRVERNIQYF
V: TRBV4-2; J: TRBJ2-2; CDR3: CASSQDSQPPAGELFF
V: TRBV28; J: TRBJ1-2; CDR3: CATRELNYGYTF
V: TRBV27; J: -; CDR3: CASSPGLSVQETQYF
V: TRBV29-1; J: TRBJ2-1; CDR3: CSAQTSGGANEQFF
V: TRBV6-1; J: TRBJ2-1; CDR3: CASSVRGRGASSYNEQFF
V: TRBV5-1; J: TRBJ2-1; CDR3: CASSLAGASASYNEQFF
V: TRBV18; J: TRBJ2-5; CDR3: CASSPQQDQETQYF
V: TRBV29-1; J: TRBJ2-5; CDR3: CSVEWQETQYF
V: TRBV18; J: TRBJ1-2; CDR3: CASSPPQGPYGYTF
V: TRBV5-1; J: TRBJ1-6; CDR3: CASSPRVQGMSPLHF
V: TRBV7-9; J: TRBJ2-7; CDR3: CASSDPTGVNEQYF
V: TRBV6-2/TRBV6-3; J: TRBJ1-1; CDR3: CASRLSVAEAFF
V: TRBV27; J: TRBJ1-4; CDR3: CASSPNRDRVGEKPFF
V: TRBV10-3; J: TRBJ1-4; CDR3: CAISLGQSFNEKLFF
V: TRBV4-2; J: TRBJ1-4; CDR3: CASSQGQGAGGKLFF
V: TRBV6-1; J: TRBJ1-5; CDR3: CASSESAFQPQHF
V: TRBV6-6; J: TRBJ1-1; CDR3: CASSYSPTGVHTEAFF
V: TRBV6-1; J: TRBJ1-2; CDR3: CASIPGQGAYYGYTF
V: TRBV7-2; J: TRBJ2-3; CDR3: CASSPTGGRSDTQYF
V: TRBV27; J: TRBJ1-2; CDR3: CASSLGVSYGYTF
V: TRBV25-1; J: TRBJ1-5; CDR3: CASSDLGGQPQHF